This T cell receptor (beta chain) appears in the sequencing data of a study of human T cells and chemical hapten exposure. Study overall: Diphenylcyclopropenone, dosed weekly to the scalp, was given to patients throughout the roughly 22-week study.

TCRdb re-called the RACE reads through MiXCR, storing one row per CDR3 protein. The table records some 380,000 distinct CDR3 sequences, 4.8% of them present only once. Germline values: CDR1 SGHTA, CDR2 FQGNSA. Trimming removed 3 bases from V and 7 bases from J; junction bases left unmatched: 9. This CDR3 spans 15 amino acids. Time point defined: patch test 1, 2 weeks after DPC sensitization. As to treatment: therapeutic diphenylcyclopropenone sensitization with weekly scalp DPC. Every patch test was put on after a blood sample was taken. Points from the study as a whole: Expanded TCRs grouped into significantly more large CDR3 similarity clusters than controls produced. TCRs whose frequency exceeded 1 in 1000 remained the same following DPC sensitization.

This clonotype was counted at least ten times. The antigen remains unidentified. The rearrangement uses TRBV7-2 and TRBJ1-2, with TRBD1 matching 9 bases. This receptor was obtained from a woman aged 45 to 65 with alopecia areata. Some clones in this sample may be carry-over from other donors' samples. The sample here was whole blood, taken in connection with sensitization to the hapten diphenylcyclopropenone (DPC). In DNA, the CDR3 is TGTGCCAGCAGCTTCAAGGGACAGGGAAAAGGTGGCTACACCTTC. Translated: CASSFKGQGKGGYTF.